This T cell receptor beta chain was documented in a study of immune evolution from preneoplasia to lung adenocarcinoma. V dropped 5 bases and J dropped 4; count of bases not matched to a gene: 10. This CDR3 region has 15 residues. CDR1 SEHNR and CDR2 FQNEAQ come from the germline V gene (reference sequence). Assay used: immunoSEQ multiplex PCR; TCRdb lists only in-frame clones, some missing. This sample yields approximately 3,100 clones, of which approximately 86% are seen a single time; roughly 3.2% belongs to the top ten. The sample taken for sequencing was FFPE adjacent normal lung tissue. The chain links TRBV7-9 to TRBJ2-7; TRBD1 matches 8 bases. The TCR originated in a person between 65 and 79 years old with lung adenocarcinoma. The CDR3 sequence is CASSPRQGKGYEQYF. As DNA, the CDR3 is TGTGCCAGCAGCCCGCGACAGGGGAAGGGGTACGAGCAGTACTTC.